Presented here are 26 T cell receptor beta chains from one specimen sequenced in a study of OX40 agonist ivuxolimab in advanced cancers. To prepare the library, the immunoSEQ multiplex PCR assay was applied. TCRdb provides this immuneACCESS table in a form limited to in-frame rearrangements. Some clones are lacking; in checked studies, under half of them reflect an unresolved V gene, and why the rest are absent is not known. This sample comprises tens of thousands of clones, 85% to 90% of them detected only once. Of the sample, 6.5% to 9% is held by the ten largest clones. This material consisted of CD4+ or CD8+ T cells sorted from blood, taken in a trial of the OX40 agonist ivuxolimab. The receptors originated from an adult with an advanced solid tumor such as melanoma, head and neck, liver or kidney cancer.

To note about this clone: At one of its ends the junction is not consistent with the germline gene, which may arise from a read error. CDR3 nucleotide sequence: TGCGCCAGCACCTTGGCAGGGAACACTGAAGCTTTCTTT. It specifies CASTLAGNTEAFF. The chain is built from TRBV5-1 and TRBJ1-1; D is undetermined. CDR3 length equals 13 residues. CDR1 and CDR2 (germline): SGHRS, YFSETQ.

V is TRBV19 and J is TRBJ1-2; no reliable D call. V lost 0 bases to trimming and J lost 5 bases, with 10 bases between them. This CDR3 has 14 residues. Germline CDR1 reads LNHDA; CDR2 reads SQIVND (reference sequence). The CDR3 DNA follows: TGTGCCAGTAGTATAGACCCTCCCGGATATGGCTACACCTTC. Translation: CASSIDPPGYGYTF. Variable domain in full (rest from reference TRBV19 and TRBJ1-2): DGGITQSPKYLFRKEGQNVTLSCEQNLNHDAMYWYRQDPGQGLRLIYYSQIVNDFQKGDIAEGYSVSREKKESFPLTVTSAQKNPTAFYLCASSIDPPGYGYTFGSGTRLTVV.

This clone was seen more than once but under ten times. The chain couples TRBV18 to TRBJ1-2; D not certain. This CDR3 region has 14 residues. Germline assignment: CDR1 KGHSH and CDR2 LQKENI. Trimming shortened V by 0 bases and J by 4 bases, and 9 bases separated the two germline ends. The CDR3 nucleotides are TGTGCCAGCTCACCACCGGCCAGGATCTATGGCTACACCTTC. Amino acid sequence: CASSPPARIYGYTF.

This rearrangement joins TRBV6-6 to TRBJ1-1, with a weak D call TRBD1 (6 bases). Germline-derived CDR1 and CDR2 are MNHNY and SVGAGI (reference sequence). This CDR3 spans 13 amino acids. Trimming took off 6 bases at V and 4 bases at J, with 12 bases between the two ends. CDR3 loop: CASSQQGVTEAFF. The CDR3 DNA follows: TGTGCCAGCAGCCAACAGGGAGTCACTGAAGCTTTCTTT.

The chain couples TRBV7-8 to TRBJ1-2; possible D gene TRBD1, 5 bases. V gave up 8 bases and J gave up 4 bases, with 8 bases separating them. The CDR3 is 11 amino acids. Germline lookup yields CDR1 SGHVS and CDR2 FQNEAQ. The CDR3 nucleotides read TGTGCCAGCTCGGACACCTATGGCTACACCTTC. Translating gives CASSDTYGYTF. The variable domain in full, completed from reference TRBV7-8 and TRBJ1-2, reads GAGVSQSPRYKVAKRGQDVALRCDPISGHVSLFWYQQALGQGPEFLTYFQNEAQLDKSGLPSDRFFAERPEGSVSTLKIQRTQQEDSAVYLCASSDTYGYTFGSGTRLTVV.

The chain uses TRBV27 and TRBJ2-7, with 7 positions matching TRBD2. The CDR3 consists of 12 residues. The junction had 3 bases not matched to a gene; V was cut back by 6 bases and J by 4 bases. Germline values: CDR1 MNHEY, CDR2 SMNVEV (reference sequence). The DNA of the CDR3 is TGTGCCAGCAGGGGGGGAGGGTACGAGCAGTACTTC. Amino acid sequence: CASRGGGYEQYF.

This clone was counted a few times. The CDR3 loop reads CASSFSQDSNQPQHF. The CDR3 DNA reads TGTGCCAGCAGCTTTTCACAGGATAGCAATCAGCCCCAGCATTTT. The chain uses TRBV11-2 and TRBJ1-5; D is perhaps TRBD1 (5 bases). V was pared by 3 bases and J by 0 bases, with 9 bases between. Germline V gives CDR1 SGHAT, CDR2 FQNNGV. The CDR3 sequence is 15 residues long.

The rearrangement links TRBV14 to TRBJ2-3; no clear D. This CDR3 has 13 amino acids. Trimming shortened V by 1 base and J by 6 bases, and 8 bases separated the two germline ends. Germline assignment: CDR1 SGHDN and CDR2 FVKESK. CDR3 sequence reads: CASSQVLGDTQYF. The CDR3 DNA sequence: TGTGCCAGCAGCCAAGTTCTAGGGGATACGCAGTATTTT.

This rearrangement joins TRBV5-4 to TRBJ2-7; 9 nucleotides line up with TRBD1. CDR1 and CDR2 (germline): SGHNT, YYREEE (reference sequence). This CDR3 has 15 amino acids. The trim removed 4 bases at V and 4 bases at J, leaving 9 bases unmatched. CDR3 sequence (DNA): TGTGCCAGCAGCCAAGGAGGGACAGGGAGTTACGAGCAGTACTTC. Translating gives CASSQGGTGSYEQYF.

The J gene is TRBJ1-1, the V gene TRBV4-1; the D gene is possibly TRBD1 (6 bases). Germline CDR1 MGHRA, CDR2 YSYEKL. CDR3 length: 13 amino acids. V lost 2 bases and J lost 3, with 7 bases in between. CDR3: CASSQYRDTEAFF. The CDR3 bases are TGCGCCAGCAGCCAATACAGGGACACTGAAGCTTTCTTT.

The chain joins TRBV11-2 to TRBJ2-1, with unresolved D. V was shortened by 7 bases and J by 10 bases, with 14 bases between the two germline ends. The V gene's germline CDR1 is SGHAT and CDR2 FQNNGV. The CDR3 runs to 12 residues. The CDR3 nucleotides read TGTGCCAGCATCCGTCGGTCTGAAGAGCAGTTCTTC. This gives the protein CASIRRSEEQFF.

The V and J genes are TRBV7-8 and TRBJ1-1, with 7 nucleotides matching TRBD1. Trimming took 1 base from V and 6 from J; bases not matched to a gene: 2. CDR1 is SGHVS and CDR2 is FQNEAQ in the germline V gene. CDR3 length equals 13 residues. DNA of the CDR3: TGTGCCAGCAGCTTAGGCAGGGGGTCTGAAGCTTTCTTT. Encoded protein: CASSLGRGSEAFF.

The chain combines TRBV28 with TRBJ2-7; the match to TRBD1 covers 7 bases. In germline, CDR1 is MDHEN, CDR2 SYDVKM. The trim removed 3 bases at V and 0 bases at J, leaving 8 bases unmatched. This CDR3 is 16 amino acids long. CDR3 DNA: TGTGCCAGCAGTTTCGGGTCGACAGGGCTCTCCTACGAGCAGTACTTC. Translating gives CASSFGSTGLSYEQYF.

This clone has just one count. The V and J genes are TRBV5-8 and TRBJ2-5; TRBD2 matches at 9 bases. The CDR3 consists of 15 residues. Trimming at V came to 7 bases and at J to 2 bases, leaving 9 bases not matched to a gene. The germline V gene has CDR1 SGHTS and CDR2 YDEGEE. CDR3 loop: CASARYAGGQETQYF. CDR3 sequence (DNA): TGTGCCAGCGCCCGGTACGCGGGAGGGCAAGAGACCCAGTACTTC.

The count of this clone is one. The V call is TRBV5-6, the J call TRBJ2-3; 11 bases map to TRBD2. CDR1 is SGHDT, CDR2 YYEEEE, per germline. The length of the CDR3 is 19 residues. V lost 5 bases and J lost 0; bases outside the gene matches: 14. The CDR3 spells CASSYELLAGDPSTDTQYF. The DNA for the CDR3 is TGTGCCAGCAGTTACGAGCTACTAGCGGGAGACCCTAGCACAGATACGCAGTATTTT.

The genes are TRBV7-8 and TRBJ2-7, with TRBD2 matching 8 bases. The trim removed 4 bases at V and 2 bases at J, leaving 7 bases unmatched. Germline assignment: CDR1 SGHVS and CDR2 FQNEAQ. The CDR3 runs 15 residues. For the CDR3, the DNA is TGTGCCAGCAGCTCGTCCTCCGGGAGGGCCTACGAGCAGTACTTC. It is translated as CASSSSSGRAYEQYF.

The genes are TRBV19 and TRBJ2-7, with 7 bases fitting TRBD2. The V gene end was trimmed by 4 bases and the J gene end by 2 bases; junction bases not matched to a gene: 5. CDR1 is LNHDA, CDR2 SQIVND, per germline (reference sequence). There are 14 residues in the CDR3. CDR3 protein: CASSTSRGAYEQYF. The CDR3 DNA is TGTGCCAGTAGTACAAGCCGGGGGGCCTACGAGCAGTACTTC. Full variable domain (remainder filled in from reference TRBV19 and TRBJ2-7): DGGITQSPKYLFRKEGQNVTLSCEQNLNHDAMYWYRQDPGQGLRLIYYSQIVNDFQKGDIAEGYSVSREKKESFPLTVTSAQKNPTAFYLCASSTSRGAYEQYFGPGTRLTVT.

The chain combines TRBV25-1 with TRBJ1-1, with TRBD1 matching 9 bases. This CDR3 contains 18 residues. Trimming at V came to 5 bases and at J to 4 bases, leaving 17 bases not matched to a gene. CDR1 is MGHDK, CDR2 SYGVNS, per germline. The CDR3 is CASSSLTSGQGIGTEAFF. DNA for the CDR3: TGTGCCAGCAGTTCCCTCACCTCGGGACAGGGAATAGGCACTGAAGCTTTCTTT.

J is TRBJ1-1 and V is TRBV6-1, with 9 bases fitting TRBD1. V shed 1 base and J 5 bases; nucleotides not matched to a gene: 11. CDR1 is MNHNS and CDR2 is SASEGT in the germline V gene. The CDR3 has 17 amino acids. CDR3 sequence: CASSEEPWTGAGTEAFF. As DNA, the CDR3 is TGTGCCAGCAGTGAAGAACCTTGGACAGGGGCCGGGACTGAAGCTTTCTTT.

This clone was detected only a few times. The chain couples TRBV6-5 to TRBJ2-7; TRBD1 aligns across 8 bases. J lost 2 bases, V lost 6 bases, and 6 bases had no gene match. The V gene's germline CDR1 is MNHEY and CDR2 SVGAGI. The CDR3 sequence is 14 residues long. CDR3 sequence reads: CASRGQGKAYEQYF. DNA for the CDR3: TGTGCCAGCAGAGGACAGGGAAAAGCCTACGAGCAGTACTTC.

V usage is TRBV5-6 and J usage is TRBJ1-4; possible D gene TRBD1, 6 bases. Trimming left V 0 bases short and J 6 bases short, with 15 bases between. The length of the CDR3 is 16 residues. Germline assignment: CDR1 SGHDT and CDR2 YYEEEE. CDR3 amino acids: CASSLDLGGQYEKLFF. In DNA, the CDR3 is TGTGCCAGCAGCTTGGATCTTGGGGGACAATATGAAAAACTGTTTTTT.

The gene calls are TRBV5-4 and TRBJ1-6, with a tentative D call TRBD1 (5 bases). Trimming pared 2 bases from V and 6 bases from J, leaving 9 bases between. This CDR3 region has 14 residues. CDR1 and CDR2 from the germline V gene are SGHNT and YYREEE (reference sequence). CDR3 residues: CASSFMGGNSPLHF. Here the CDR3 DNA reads TGTGCCAGCAGCTTCATGGGGGGTAATTCACCCCTCCACTTT.

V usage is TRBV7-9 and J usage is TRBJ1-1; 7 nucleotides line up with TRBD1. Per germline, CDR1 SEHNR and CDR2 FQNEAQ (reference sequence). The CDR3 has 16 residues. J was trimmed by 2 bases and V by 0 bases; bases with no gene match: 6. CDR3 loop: CASSLARDSLNTEAFF. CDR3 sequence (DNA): TGTGCCAGCAGCTTAGCGAGGGACAGTTTAAACACTGAAGCTTTCTTT.

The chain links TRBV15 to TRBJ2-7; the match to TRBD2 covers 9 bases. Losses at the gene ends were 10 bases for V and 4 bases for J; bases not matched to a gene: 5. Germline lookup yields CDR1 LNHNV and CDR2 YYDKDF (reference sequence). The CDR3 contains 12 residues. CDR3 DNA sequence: TGTGCCATAGCGGGAGAGGGGTACGAGCAGTACTTC. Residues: CAIAGEGYEQYF.

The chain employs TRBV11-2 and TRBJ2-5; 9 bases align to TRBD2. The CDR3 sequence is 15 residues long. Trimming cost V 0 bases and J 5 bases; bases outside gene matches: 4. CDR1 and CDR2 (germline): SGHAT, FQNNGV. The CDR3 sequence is CASSLEGLAGETQYF. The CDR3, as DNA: TGTGCCAGCAGCTTAGAGGGACTAGCAGGGGAGACCCAGTACTTC.

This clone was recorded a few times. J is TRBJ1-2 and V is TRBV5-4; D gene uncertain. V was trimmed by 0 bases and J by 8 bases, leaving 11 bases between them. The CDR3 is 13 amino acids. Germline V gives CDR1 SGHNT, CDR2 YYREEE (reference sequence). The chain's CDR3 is CASSLGWDQGYTF. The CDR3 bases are TGTGCCAGCAGCTTGGGATGGGATCAAGGCTACACCTTC.